This T cell receptor (beta chain) was captured by sequencing in a study of cytomegalovirus exposure and HLA in healthy donors. Sequencing used immunoSEQ multiplex PCR; TCRdb keeps in-frame clones, though not all of them. This table holds under 95,000 clones, approximately 94% found once. Study-level points and caveats: The study labeled 164 TCR beta chains cytomegalovirus-associated. Reported performance of the classifier showed diagnosis of cytomegalovirus status with high specificity and sensitivity.

Points on this clone: As yet, its antigen is unknown.

CDR3 length equals 14 residues. V shed 8 bases and J 1 base; nucleotides not matched to a gene: 1. From germline, CDR1 is SGHNT and CDR2 YENEEA. What was sequenced was PBMCs. The sequence was obtained from a woman aged 18-35 years in good health and CMV-seropositive. The J gene is TRBJ1-4, the V gene TRBV11-3, with TRBD1 matching 10 bases. The CDR3 bases are TGTGCCAGCGGACAGGGGGTAACTAATGAAAAACTGTTTTTT. This gives the protein CASGQGVTNEKLFF.